This passage covers 26 T cell receptor beta chains from one sample sequenced in a study of T-cell reconstitution after alpha-beta-depleted transplantation in children. Unique molecular identifiers were built into the TCRbeta library. TCRdb passed the PCR reads through MiXCR, listing each CDR3 protein once. The sample lists 3,000 to 4,000 distinct CDR3 sequences, 9.5% to 12% occurring once. Here the sequenced sample was PBMCs, mostly from graft donor cells, taken 360 days after TCRalphabeta/CD19-depleted stem cell transplant. These receptors all stem from a patient aged 2 to 9 who had a stem cell transplant for inherited bone marrow failure, so the T cells may come from the graft donor.

This clonotype was seen at least ten times. The V and J genes are TRBV7-9 and TRBJ2-5; maybe TRBD2 (6 bases). CDR3 length equals 16 residues. CDR1 is SEHNR, CDR2 FQNEAQ, per germline (reference sequence). V gave up 1 base and J gave up 4 bases, with 16 bases separating them. This CDR3 reads CASSLGMVTRGETQYF. Here the CDR3 DNA reads TGTGCCAGCAGCTTAGGTATGGTGACTAGGGGAGAGACCCAGTACTTC.

This clonotype was detected ten times or more. The gene calls are TRBV29-1 and TRBJ1-4, with 10 bases fitting TRBD1. The CDR3 contains 16 residues. V dropped 2 bases and J dropped 7; count of bases not matched to a gene: 10. The germline V gene has CDR1 SQVTM and CDR2 ANQGSEA. The CDR3 here is CSVEYDRGLNGEKLFF. CDR3 sequence (DNA): TGCAGCGTTGAATACGACAGGGGGCTAAATGGTGAAAAACTGTTTTTT.

Many counts were recorded for this clonotype. This chain links TRBV4-3 with TRBJ2-3; 8 bases match TRBD2. The ends lost 4 bases at V and 3 bases at J; junction bases unmatched: 3. CDR1 LGHNA and CDR2 YSLEER come from the germline V gene. The CDR3 covers 14 residues. The CDR3 DNA is TGCGCCAGCAGCCTGCAGCGGGGGACAGATACGCAGTATTTT. Its protein product is CASSLQRGTDTQYF.

This clonotype was observed at least ten times. The chain links TRBV7-9 to TRBJ1-4, with D tentatively TRBD1 (6 bases). Deletions cut 5 bases from V and 0 bases from J, with 16 bases between. Germline lookup yields CDR1 SEHNR and CDR2 FQNEAQ (reference sequence). The CDR3 is 17 amino acids. The CDR3 nucleotides are TGTGCCAGCAGCCTAGGGACATCCGCTTCAACTAATGAAAAACTGTTTTTT. It translates to CASSLGTSASTNEKLFF.

This clonotype has more than one count but fewer than ten. This chain links TRBV28 with TRBJ2-7; a possible D gene is TRBD2 (6 bases). From germline, CDR1 is MDHEN and CDR2 SYDVKM. V lost 0 bases, J lost 6 bases, and 6 bases lay in between. The CDR3 has 12 amino acids. Written as DNA, the CDR3 is TGTGCCAGCAGTTTATGGGGGGGCGAGCAGTACTTC. The encoded protein is CASSLWGGEQYF.

This clonotype was recorded many times. The chain carries TRBV7-3 and TRBJ2-1; no firm D call. Trimming stripped 6 bases from V and 8 bases from J, with 14 bases between. The germline CDR1 and CDR2 sequences are SGHTA and FQGTGA. The CDR3 sequence is 13 residues long. The CDR3 loop is CASSMKAFDEQFF. DNA for the CDR3: TGTGCCAGCAGTATGAAGGCGTTCGATGAGCAGTTCTTC.

This clonotype was seen repeatedly, ten times or more. This chain connects TRBV15 to TRBJ2-7, with D hard to call. V gave up 4 bases and J gave up 3 bases, with 7 bases separating them. Per germline, CDR1 LNHNV and CDR2 YYDKDF (reference sequence). The CDR3 is 12 residues long. CDR3 protein: CATSMMGYEQYF. CDR3 nucleotide sequence: TGTGCCACCAGCATGATGGGCTACGAGCAGTACTTC.

V gene TRBV12-3 or TRBV12-4 combines with J gene TRBJ2-7, with D unclear. The V and J ends lost 6 bases and 2 bases respectively, with 8 bases between them. The CDR3 contains 12 residues. The CDR3 region has the DNA TGTGCCAGCAGCCCCGAAGCCTACGAGCAGTACTTC. Its protein product is CASSPEAYEQYF.

This clonotype was picked up many times. CDR3 residues: CALRSGAGTGELFF. DNA of the CDR3: TGTGCTCTCAGATCGGGGGCTGGAACCGGGGAGCTGTTTTTT. The rearrangement joins TRBV7-9 to TRBJ2-2; the D call may be TRBD1 or TRBD2 (6 bases each). The CDR3 spans 14 residues. The V gene's germline CDR1 is SEHNR and CDR2 FQNEAQ (reference sequence).

The V call is TRBV15, the J call TRBJ2-5; TRBD2 matches 7 bases. This CDR3 region has 13 residues. CDR1 is LNHNV, CDR2 YYDKDF, per germline (reference sequence). The trim removed 0 bases at V and 5 bases at J, leaving 0 bases unmatched. The CDR3 here is CATSREAGETQYF. The CDR3, as DNA: TGTGCCACCAGCAGAGAAGCGGGGGAGACCCAGTACTTC.

Many counts were recorded for this clonotype. This sequence joins TRBV5-6 and TRBJ2-1; 9 bases agree with TRBD2. Germline lookup yields CDR1 SGHDT and CDR2 YYEEEE. The V segment lost 0 bases and the J segment 9 bases; nucleotides outside the gene matches: 4. CDR3 length: 14 amino acids. This CDR3 reads CASSLGLAGIEQFF. In DNA, the CDR3 is TGTGCCAGCAGCTTGGGGCTAGCGGGAATTGAGCAGTTCTTC.

This clonotype appeared many times. V and J are TRBV2 and TRBJ2-5; TRBD1 matches at 8 bases. Trimming took 3 bases from V and 5 from J; bases not matched to a gene: 8. The CDR3 is 15 amino acids. Germline CDR1 is SNHLY and CDR2 is FYNNEI. The CDR3 DNA reads as TGTGCCAGCAGTGATTCCAGGGGGCTTGGGGAGACCCAGTACTTC. It yields the protein CASSDSRGLGETQYF.

This clonotype was observed at least ten times. This sequence joins TRBV6-5 and TRBJ1-4, with TRBD1 matching over 8 bases. The J segment lost 9 bases and the V segment lost 6 bases, leaving 15 bases of the junction unmatched. Germline V gene sequence: CDR1 MNHEY, CDR2 SVGAGI. CDR3 length equals 16 residues. CDR3 bases: TGTGCCAGCAGCCCAACACGACTTCGGACAGGGCAAAAACTGTTTTTT. It encodes CASSPTRLRTGQKLFF.

This clonotype is medium-sized by share. This rearrangement joins TRBV12-3 or TRBV12-4 to TRBJ1-5; D is perhaps TRBD1 (5 bases). Trimming pared 6 bases from V and 3 bases from J, leaving 18 bases between. The CDR3 has 16 residues. CDR3 in amino acids: CASSPRGGTFNQPQHF. The CDR3, as DNA: TGTGCCAGCAGCCCGCGGGGGGGGACGTTCAATCAGCCCCAGCATTTT.

In this sample, this clonotype turned up many times. The V gene is TRBV30, the J gene TRBJ2-5; 7 positions agree with TRBD2. V was clipped by 2 bases and J by 5 bases; unmatched bases: 2. This CDR3 region has 12 residues. The germline gives CDR1 GTSNPN, CDR2 SVGIG (reference sequence). The CDR3 region is CAWSRGGETQYF. The CDR3 coding sequence is TGTGCCTGGAGTAGGGGAGGGGAGACCCAGTACTTC. Full variable domain (outside the CDR3, taken from reference TRBV30 and TRBJ2-5): SQTIHQWPATLVQPVGSPLSLECTVEGTSNPNLYWYRQAAGRGLQLLFYSVGIGQISSEVPQNLSASRPQDRQFILSSKKLLLSDSGFYLCAWSRGGETQYFGPGTRLLVL.

In its sample, this clonotype was seen many times. J is TRBJ2-7 and V is TRBV5-6, with D uncertain. Germline V gives CDR1 SGHDT, CDR2 YYEEEE. V lost 6 bases, J lost 2 bases, and 21 bases lay in between. The CDR3 is 16 residues long. CDR3 DNA: TGTGCCAGCACCGATCCCTCTGAAGAGGACCCCTACGAGCAGTACTTC. Protein product: CASTDPSEEDPYEQYF.

This clonotype was recorded many times. The rearrangement links TRBV12-3 or TRBV12-4 to TRBJ2-2, with TRBD2 matching over 10 bases. V was clipped by 5 bases and J by 5 bases; unmatched bases: 11. This CDR3 contains 17 residues. The CDR3 nucleotides read TGTGCCAGCAGTCTGCCTAGCGGGAGCCTACGTACCGGGGAGCTGTTTTTT. It codes for CASSLPSGSLRTGELFF.

This clonotype has ten or more counts. The genes are TRBV20-1 and TRBJ2-1; a possible D gene is TRBD2 (5 bases). The CDR3 runs to 14 residues. V shed 2 bases and J shed 0 bases, with 8 bases lying between them. The germline V gene has CDR1 DFQATT and CDR2 SNEGSKA (reference sequence). This chain's CDR3 is CSARLASSYNEQFF. DNA for the CDR3: TGCAGTGCTAGATTAGCGAGCTCCTACAATGAGCAGTTCTTC.

This clonotype was counted many times. This may arise from a read error, as a much more abundant clone is one base away. The chain employs TRBV20-1 and TRBJ2-1, with 12 bases identical to TRBD2. The CDR3 runs 15 residues. Germline-derived CDR1 and CDR2 are DFQATT and SNEGSKA (reference sequence). The CDR3 sequence: CCARDLGLAGYEQFF. The CDR3, as DNA: TGCTGTGCTAGAGATCTGGGACTAGCGGGTTATGAGCAGTTCTTC.

This clonotype was recorded at least ten times. The chain uses TRBV10-3 and TRBJ2-2; the match to TRBD2 covers 7 bases. Per germline, CDR1 ENHRY and CDR2 SYGVKD. After removal of 11 bases from V and 1 base from J, the junction contained 10 bases not matched to a gene. This CDR3 contains 15 residues. CDR3 amino acids: CASLEAGLNTGELFF. The DNA of the CDR3 is TGTGCCTCCCTAGAAGCGGGGTTGAACACCGGGGAGCTGTTTTTT.

By share of the sample, this clonotype is medium-sized. The chain joins TRBV7-9 to TRBJ1-2; D gene uncertain. Germline CDR1 and CDR2: SEHNR and FQNEAQ (reference sequence). This CDR3 region has 12 residues. V was shortened by 3 bases and J by 5 bases, with 7 bases between the two germline ends. The DNA of the CDR3 is TGTGCCAGCAGCTTGGCAGATTATGGCTACACCTTC. It is translated as CASSLADYGYTF.

This clonotype was seen repeatedly, ten times or more. V is TRBV27 and J is TRBJ2-1; 8 bases match TRBD2. CDR1 is MNHEY and CDR2 is SMNVEV in the germline V gene (reference sequence). With 6 bases clipped from V and 6 bases from J, the junction kept 4 bases outside the gene matches. The CDR3 has 13 residues. CDR3 amino acids: CASRPLAGNEQFF. Written as DNA, the CDR3 is TGTGCCAGCAGACCTCTAGCGGGCAATGAGCAGTTCTTC.

This clonotype was seen at least ten times. The rearrangement joins TRBV6-5 to TRBJ2-6; D is tentatively TRBD1 or TRBD2 (5 bases each). Per germline, CDR1 MNHEY and CDR2 SVGAGI. V lost 2 bases, J lost 0 bases, and 5 bases lay in between. The CDR3 is 15 residues long. CDR3: CASSYGGSGANVLTF. The CDR3 bases are TGTGCCAGCAGTTACGGGGGCTCTGGGGCCAACGTCCTGACTTTC.

In its sample, this clonotype was seen many times. The junction departs from germline at one end; a sequencing error may be responsible. J is TRBJ2-7 and V is TRBV3-1; possible D gene TRBD2, 5 bases. From germline, CDR1 is LGHDT and CDR2 YNNKEL (reference sequence). This CDR3 contains 18 residues. This CDR3 reads CARSLVDWLAMIPYEQYF. CDR3 coding DNA: TGTGCCAGAAGCCTGGTCGATTGGTTAGCGATGATCCCCTACGAGCAGTACTTC.

This clonotype was detected ten times or more. The V and J genes are TRBV20-1 and TRBJ1-2; D unresolved. Germline V lookup: CDR1 DFQATT, CDR2 SNEGSKA (reference sequence). Between the trimmed V and J ends, which lost 0 bases and 4 bases, there was a span of 15 bases. The CDR3 length is 15 residues. This chain's CDR3 is CSARDLGTLGYGYTF. The CDR3 nucleotides read TGCAGTGCTAGAGATTTGGGCACCCTGGGCTATGGCTACACCTTC.

In this sample, this clonotype turned up many times. The chain is built from TRBV7-9 and TRBJ1-6; D is unresolved. Trimming took off 8 bases at V and 8 bases at J, with 10 bases between the two ends. The CDR3 covers 12 residues. Germline V gene data show CDR1 as SEHNR and CDR2 as FQNEAQ (reference sequence). The CDR3 bases are TGTGCCAGCGCATCAAGGGATTCACCCCTCCACTTT. Encoded protein: CASASRDSPLHF.